The 14 T cell receptor beta chains below were found in one sample sequenced in a study of T cell responses to AZD1222 COVID-19 vaccine. Libraries were prepared by immunoSEQ multiplex PCR; TCRdb keeps only in-frame clonotypes and omits some of them. The sample records 95,000 to 150,000 clones, roughly 90% being singletons. Sequencing was performed on peripheral blood, taken on day 0 of AZD1222 vaccination. These receptors originate from an adult in good health.

V gene TRBV19 combines with J gene TRBJ1-5; the D gene is possibly TRBD1 (5 bases). The germline V gene has CDR1 LNHDA and CDR2 SQIVND (reference sequence). V lost 6 bases, J lost 2 bases, and 11 bases lay in between. This CDR3 contains 14 residues. DNA of the CDR3: TGTGCCAGTAGCGAGGCGGGGGGCAATCAGCCCCAGCATTTT. Protein sequence: CASSEAGGNQPQHF.

CDR3 protein: CSASGGGETQYF. For the CDR3, the DNA is TGCAGTGCTAGTGGGGGTGGGGAGACCCAGTACTTC. This chain uses TRBV20-1 with TRBJ2-5; possibly TRBD1 or TRBD2 for D (5 bases each). Germline V gene sequence: CDR1 DFQATT, CDR2 SNEGSKA (reference sequence). Trimming shortened V by 3 bases and J by 5 bases, and 10 bases separated the two germline ends. CDR3 length: 12 residues.

The rearrangement links TRBV9 to TRBJ2-7, with 8 bases identical to TRBD1. V shed 2 bases, J shed 3 bases, and the junction held 7 bases outside the gene matches. The CDR3 extends over 15 amino acids. CDR1 is SGDLS and CDR2 is YYNGEE in the germline V gene. The CDR3 sequence: CASSVQPGTGYEQYF. The CDR3 nucleotides are TGTGCCAGCAGCGTCCAGCCCGGGACAGGCTACGAGCAGTACTTC.

Only one count was recorded for this clone. The chain carries TRBV25-1 and TRBJ1-2; TRBD1 agrees at 7 bases. Trimming took 6 bases from V and 7 from J; bases not matched to a gene: 8. The CDR3 loop spans 13 amino acids. Germline CDR1 MGHDK, CDR2 SYGVNS. The CDR3 DNA sequence: TGTGCCAGCAGAGGACAGGTTCCCGTTGGCTACACCTTC. Its translation is CASRGQVPVGYTF.

The gene calls are TRBV5-5 and TRBJ1-5; 7 bases map to TRBD1. Trimming at V came to 0 bases and at J to 2 bases, leaving 5 bases not matched to a gene. The CDR3 length is 16 residues. The germline gives CDR1 SGHKS, CDR2 YYEKEE (reference sequence). The CDR3 sequence: CASSLERDRRNQPQHF. CDR3 nucleotides: TGTGCCAGCAGCTTGGAAAGGGACAGACGCAATCAGCCCCAGCATTTT.

The rearrangement links TRBV11-2 to TRBJ1-2; D might be TRBD1 (5 bases). The germline V gene encodes CDR1 SGHAT and CDR2 FQNNGV. The CDR3 runs 13 residues. V shed 7 bases and J shed 8 bases, with 17 bases lying between them. The CDR3 nucleotides read TGTGCCAGCACCGTCGGGCCCGAGGGGGGCTACACCTTC. Translation gives CASTVGPEGGYTF.

The chain employs TRBV6-1 and TRBJ2-5; D remains ambiguous. From germline, CDR1 is MNHNS and CDR2 SASEGT. The CDR3 has 14 residues. Trimming removed 7 bases at V and 0 bases at J, with 12 bases between. CDR3 residues: CASTATLYQETQYF. For the CDR3, the DNA is TGTGCCAGCACCGCTACGCTGTACCAAGAGACCCAGTACTTC.

A few counts support this clone. The rearrangement uses TRBV19 and TRBJ1-6; the D gene is possibly TRBD1 (6 bases). CDR1 and CDR2 from the germline V gene are LNHDA and SQIVND (reference sequence). The CDR3 is made up of 15 amino acids. V was cut by 3 bases and J by 10 bases, with 16 bases left in between. The CDR3 is CASSISGAEESPLHF. CDR3 DNA sequence: TGTGCCAGTAGTATTTCGGGGGCGGAAGAATCACCCCTCCACTTT.

The chain's CDR3 is CASSLSGPGHNEQFF. CDR3 nucleotides: TGTGCCAGCAGCCTATCAGGGCCTGGCCACAATGAGCAGTTCTTC. The genes are TRBV7-2 and TRBJ2-1, with D possibly matching TRBD1 (5 bases). Trimming took off 5 bases at V and 5 bases at J, with 16 bases between the two ends. Germline V gene data show CDR1 as SGHTA and CDR2 as FQGNSA. This CDR3 has 15 amino acids.

V gene TRBV30 combines with J gene TRBJ1-1; D perhaps matches TRBD1 (5 bases). The CDR3 sequence is 14 residues long. Trimming took 0 bases from V and 3 from J, leaving 11 bases between them. Per the germline V gene, CDR1 is GTSNPN and CDR2 is SVGIG (reference sequence). CDR3 protein: CAWSVPGGYTEAFF. Written as DNA, the CDR3 is TGTGCCTGGAGTGTACCGGGGGGTTACACTGAAGCTTTCTTT.

This clone was recorded once. The chain carries TRBV28 and TRBJ1-2; D is possibly TRBD1 (6 bases). Trimming left V 6 bases short and J 0 bases short, with 14 bases between. CDR1 is MDHEN and CDR2 is SYDVKM in the germline V gene. The CDR3 length is 15 residues. The CDR3, as DNA: TGTGCCAGCAGCGATGGGGGACAATCTAACTATGGCTACACCTTC. Residues: CASSDGGQSNYGYTF.

V and J are TRBV5-1 and TRBJ1-2; tentatively, D is TRBD1 (6 bases). Germline CDR1 reads SGHRS; CDR2 reads YFSETQ. Trimming removed 0 bases at V and 3 bases at J, with 9 bases between. The length of the CDR3 is 14 residues. The CDR3 DNA reads TGCGCCAGCAGCTTGGCGGGGGCAGACTATGGCTACACCTTC. Translated, it gives CASSLAGADYGYTF.

The chain carries TRBV3-1 (or the pseudogene TRBV3-2) and TRBJ2-7; D remains unclear. Germline CDR1 and CDR2: LGHDT and YNNKEL (reference sequence). V was clipped by 4 bases and J by 7 bases, with 11 bases between them. The CDR3 contains 12 residues. The CDR3 reads CASSRRPSEQYF. The CDR3 DNA reads as TGTGCCAGCAGCCGTAGACCGAGTGAGCAGTACTTC.

The J gene is TRBJ1-1, the V gene TRBV9; D is possibly TRBD1 (6 bases). Germline V lookup: CDR1 SGDLS, CDR2 YYNGEE. The V end lost 0 bases, the J end lost 6 bases, and 21 bases lay between the germline ends. The CDR3 loop spans 17 amino acids. The CDR3 reads CASSVAAGGSTDAEAFF. Written as DNA, the CDR3 is TGTGCCAGCAGCGTAGCTGCCGGGGGCTCAACCGACGCTGAAGCTTTCTTT.